The 9 T cell receptor beta chains given below trace back to one sample, sequenced in a study of cytomegalovirus exposure and HLA in healthy donors. PCR amplification relied on 60 Vbeta primers (plus 13 Jbeta primers). Sequencing was performed with immunoSEQ multiplex PCR; in TCRdb, only in-frame clones are kept and a portion is missing. The table has 70,000 to 95,000 clones, approximately 84% seen once. Specimen: PBMCs. These receptor sequences come from a woman aged 18-35 years in good health and CMV-seropositive.

The rearrangement joins TRBV6-1 to TRBJ1-2; tentative D call: TRBD1 (6 bases). The CDR3 is 16 amino acids. The V gene's germline CDR1 is MNHNS and CDR2 SASEGT. Trimming took off 3 bases at V and 1 base at J, with 15 bases between the two ends. The DNA for the CDR3 is TGTGCCAGCAGTGACGAGTTCACAGGGCGTAACTATGGCTACACCTTC. This codes for CASSDEFTGRNYGYTF.

The chain combines TRBV7-8 with TRBJ2-7; D possibly corresponds to TRBD2 (5 bases). The CDR3 totals 14 residues. Germline-derived CDR1 and CDR2 are SGHVS and FQNEAQ. V lost 6 bases and J 5 bases, leaving 17 bases between the germline ends. CDR3 in DNA: TGTGCCAGCAGACCGAGAGGGTACCCTGACGAGCAGTACTTC. Translation gives CASRPRGYPDEQYF.

This clone was recorded a few times. The CDR3 bases are TGTGCCAGCAGCTACTTGTTTGCTCAGCCCCAGCATTTT. It yields the protein CASSYLFAQPQHF. The rearrangement links TRBV5-8 to TRBJ1-5; D unresolved. Trimming removed 3 bases at V and 6 bases at J, with 10 bases between. The CDR3 sequence is 13 residues long. Germline V lookup: CDR1 SGHTS, CDR2 YDEGEE.

V and J are TRBV5-6 and TRBJ1-3, with TRBD1 matching over 11 bases. CDR3 length: 13 amino acids. Germline CDR1 and CDR2: SGHDT and YYEEEE. V lost 3 bases and J lost 9; bases outside the gene matches: 2. This chain's CDR3 is CASSWGQGGTIYF. DNA of the CDR3: TGTGCCAGCAGCTGGGGACAGGGGGGCACCATATATTTT.

The chain is built from TRBV5-1 and TRBJ1-2; a weak D match, TRBD1 (5 bases). Trimming left V 4 bases short and J 6 bases short, with 10 bases between. The CDR3 contains 12 residues. Germline values: CDR1 SGHRS, CDR2 YFSETQ. CDR3 in DNA: TGCGCCAGCAGCGGACGACAGAATGGCTACACCTTC. It specifies CASSGRQNGYTF.

The rearrangement links TRBV6-1 to TRBJ2-1, with 10 bases identical to TRBD2. CDR3 length: 15 residues. V lost 7 bases, J lost 6 bases, and 9 bases stayed unmatched. Germline-derived CDR1 and CDR2 are MNHNS and SASEGT. CDR3 sequence reads: CASTKLAGVGNEQFF. The CDR3 region has the DNA TGTGCCAGCACCAAGCTAGCGGGAGTAGGCAATGAGCAGTTCTTC.

This chain links TRBV5-5 with TRBJ2-7; no definite D call. The CDR3 runs 13 residues. Trimming pared 0 bases from V and 0 bases from J, leaving 4 bases between. The V gene's germline CDR1 is SGHKS and CDR2 YYEKEE (reference sequence). CDR3 coding DNA: TGTGCCAGCAGCTTGGCGTTCTCCTACGAGCAGTACTTC. This translates into CASSLAFSYEQYF.

The chain couples TRBV15 to TRBJ2-7; unclear D gene. CDR1 and CDR2 (germline): LNHNV, YYDKDF (reference sequence). The V end was cut by 2 bases, the J end by 3 bases, with 8 bases between. The CDR3 is 13 residues long. The CDR3 here is CATSRQRGYEQYF. DNA of the CDR3: TGTGCCACCAGCAGACAGAGAGGCTACGAGCAGTACTTC.

This sequence joins TRBV7-2 and TRBJ1-4; D gene uncertain. The V end lost 1 base, the J end lost 2 bases, and 11 bases lay between the germline ends. The CDR3 runs 16 residues. The germline V gene has CDR1 SGHTA and CDR2 FQGNSA. CDR3: CASSLEFWRTNEKLFF. The CDR3, as DNA: TGTGCCAGCAGCTTAGAGTTCTGGCGGACTAATGAAAAACTGTTTTTT. The variable domain in full, completed from reference TRBV7-2 and TRBJ1-4, reads GAGVSQSPSNKVTEKGKDVELRCDPISGHTALYWYRQSLGQGLEFLIYFQGNSAPDKSGLPSDRFSAERTGGSVSTLTIQRTQQEDSAVYLCASSLEFWRTNEKLFFGSGTQLSVL.